This T cell receptor beta chain originates from a study of T cell responses to AZD1222 COVID-19 vaccine. The method was immunoSEQ multiplex PCR; TCRdb's version includes in-frame clones alone and lacks a portion of them. Here the sample spans about 42,000 clones, around four fifths being singletons. Looked up from germline, CDR1 is MNHEY and CDR2 is SMNVEV (reference sequence). There are 15 residues in the CDR3. Trimming removed 7 bases from V and 8 bases from J, with 20 bases in between. V is TRBV27 and J is TRBJ1-4; perhaps TRBD1 as D (6 bases). The sequence derives from an adult who received the AZD1222 COVID-19 vaccine. The sequences come from peripheral blood, collected 28 days after the second AZD1222 dose. The CDR3 bases are TGTGCCAGCAACCCATATGGAGGGGGTGGGGAAAAACTGTTTTTT. It translates to CASNPYGGGGEKLFF.